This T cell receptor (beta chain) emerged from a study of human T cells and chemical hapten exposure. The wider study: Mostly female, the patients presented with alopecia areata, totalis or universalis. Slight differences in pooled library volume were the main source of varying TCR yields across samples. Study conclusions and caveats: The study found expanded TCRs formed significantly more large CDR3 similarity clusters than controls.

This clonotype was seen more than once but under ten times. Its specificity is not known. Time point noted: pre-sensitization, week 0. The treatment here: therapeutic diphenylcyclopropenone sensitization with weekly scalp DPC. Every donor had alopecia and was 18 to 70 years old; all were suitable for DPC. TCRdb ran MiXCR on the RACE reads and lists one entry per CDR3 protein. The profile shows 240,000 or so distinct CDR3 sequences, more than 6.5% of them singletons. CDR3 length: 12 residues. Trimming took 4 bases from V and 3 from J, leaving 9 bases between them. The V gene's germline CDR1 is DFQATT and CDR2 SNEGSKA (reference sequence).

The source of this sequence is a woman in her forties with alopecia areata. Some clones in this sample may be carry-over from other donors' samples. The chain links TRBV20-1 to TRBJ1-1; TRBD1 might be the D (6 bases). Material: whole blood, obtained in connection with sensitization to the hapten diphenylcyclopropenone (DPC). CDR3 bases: TGCAGTGCTACGGGGGGCCACACTGAAGCTTTCTTT. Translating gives CSATGGHTEAFF.